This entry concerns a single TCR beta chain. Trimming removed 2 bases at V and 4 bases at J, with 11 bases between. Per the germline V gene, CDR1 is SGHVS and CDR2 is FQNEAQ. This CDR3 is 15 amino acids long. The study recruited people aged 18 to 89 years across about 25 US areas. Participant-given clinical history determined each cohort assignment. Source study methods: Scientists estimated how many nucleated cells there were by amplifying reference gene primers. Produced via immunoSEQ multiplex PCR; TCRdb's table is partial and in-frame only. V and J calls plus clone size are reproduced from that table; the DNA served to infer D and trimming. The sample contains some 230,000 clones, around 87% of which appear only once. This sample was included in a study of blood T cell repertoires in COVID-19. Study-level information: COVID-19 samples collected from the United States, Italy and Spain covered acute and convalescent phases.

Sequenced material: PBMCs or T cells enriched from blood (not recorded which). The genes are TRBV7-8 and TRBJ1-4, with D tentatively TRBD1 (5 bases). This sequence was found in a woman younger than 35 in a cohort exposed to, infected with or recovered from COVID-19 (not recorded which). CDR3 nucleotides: TGTGCCAGCAGCTTATTAGGGGCGAGTAATGAAAAACTGTTTTTT. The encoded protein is CASSLLGASNEKLFF. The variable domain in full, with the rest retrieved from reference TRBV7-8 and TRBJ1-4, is GAGVSQSPRYKVAKRGQDVALRCDPISGHVSLFWYQQALGQGPEFLTYFQNEAQLDKSGLPSDRFFAERPEGSVSTLKIQRTQQEDSAVYLCASSLLGASNEKLFFGSGTQLSVL.